This T cell receptor beta chain was captured by sequencing in a study of early T cells in non-severe SARS-CoV-2 infection. General study points: Matching with VDJdb favored anti-spike CD8 responses (missing private and CD4 specificities).

This clonotype was recorded at least ten times. The antigen is unknown. Molecules of cDNA were individually given unique molecular identifiers that were attached to them. One entry per CDR3 protein results from TCRdb running MiXCR on the 5' RACE reads. This table holds around 30,000 distinct CDR3 sequences, approximately 5.3% found once. The germline gives CDR1 KGHSH, CDR2 LQKENI. V was trimmed by 5 bases and J by 4 bases, leaving 14 bases between them. The CDR3 is 14 residues long. The TCR comes from an adult who was a healthcare worker with PCR-confirmed SARS-CoV-2 infection or an uninfected control (not recorded which). The sample consisted of whole blood. The chain uses TRBV18 and TRBJ1-2; the D is unclear. Written as DNA, the CDR3 is TGTGCCAGCTCATCCGGGCTCGATGGCTATGGCTACACCTTC. Residues: CASSSGLDGYGYTF.